The 24 T cell receptor beta chains below all came from one sample that was sequenced in a study of OX40 agonist ivuxolimab in advanced cancers. The table came from immunoSEQ multiplex PCR; TCRdb's copy has only in-frame clones and leaves some out. The sample lists approximately 84,000 clones; about 92% were seen once. This specimen was CD4+ or CD8+ T cells sorted from blood, taken in a trial of the OX40 agonist ivuxolimab. These receptor sequences come from an adult with an advanced solid tumor such as melanoma, head and neck, liver or kidney cancer.

This clone showed up just once. This rearrangement joins TRBV5-4 to TRBJ2-7; 9 bases are shared with TRBD2. J lost 1 base, V lost 5 bases, and 7 bases had no gene match. CDR1 is SGHNT and CDR2 is YYREEE in the germline V gene (reference sequence). This CDR3 has 15 residues. CDR3 residues: CASRQSGRPSYEQYF. The CDR3 coding sequence is TGTGCCAGCAGACAGAGCGGGAGGCCATCCTACGAGCAGTACTTC.

The chain joins TRBV28 to TRBJ1-1; D remains ambiguous. This CDR3 region has 17 residues. CDR1 is MDHEN and CDR2 is SYDVKM in the germline V gene. Between the trimmed V and J ends, which lost 3 bases and 1 base, there was a span of 18 bases. Written as DNA, the CDR3 is TGTGCCAGCAGTTTTCGCCGTGGCCAGCCAGAGAACACTGAAGCTTTCTTT. This sequence encodes CASSFRRGQPENTEAFF.

The chain uses TRBV28 and TRBJ2-3; D perhaps matches TRBD1 (6 bases). CDR3 size: 14 residues. The germline CDR1 and CDR2 sequences are MDHEN and SYDVKM. V was trimmed by 7 bases and J by 2 bases, leaving 13 bases between them. This CDR3 reads CASTLGGNTDTQYF. The CDR3 DNA reads TGTGCCAGCACCCTAGGGGGAAACACAGATACGCAGTATTTT.

The chain joins TRBV6-1 to TRBJ1-5; D unclear. This CDR3 contains 13 residues. The V end was cut by 1 base, the J end by 6 bases, with 7 bases between. CDR1 and CDR2 from the germline V gene are MNHNS and SASEGT. CDR3 coding DNA: TGTGCCAGCAGTGAAGGTTTGGGTCAGCCCCAGCATTTT. Translating gives CASSEGLGQPQHF.

The chain uses TRBV29-1 and TRBJ1-2, with a weak D call TRBD1 (5 bases). The CDR3 loop spans 15 amino acids. CDR1 SQVTM and CDR2 ANQGSEA come from the germline V gene. Trimming took off 3 bases at V and 2 bases at J, with 16 bases between the two ends. The CDR3 nucleotides read TGCAGCGTTGATAAGACCCAGGGAGGGAACTATGGCTACACCTTC. The encoded protein is CSVDKTQGGNYGYTF.

In the case of this clone: Other nucleotide sequences from this sample produce the same CDR3. The chain is built from TRBV21-1 and TRBJ2-7; the DNA was not compared with TRBD2, the D call given in the table. TRBV21-1 is noted as a pseudogene. This CDR3 is 15 amino acids long. CDR3 in DNA: TGTGCCAGCAGCAAAGGGAGGGGTGGGGACTACGAGCAGTACTTC. This sequence encodes CASSKGRGGDYEQYF.

About this clone: Germline is not matched at one junction end, which may reflect a read error. This sample includes further DNA sequences coding for the same CDR3. V gene TRBV5-4 combines with J gene TRBJ2-5; tentatively, D is TRBD1 (6 bases). The V gene's germline CDR1 is SGHNT and CDR2 YYREEE (reference sequence). The CDR3 is 14 residues long. The CDR3 spells CASSQQGIQETQYF. DNA for the CDR3: TGTGCCAGCAGCCAACAGGGAATACAAGAGACTCAGTACTTC.

The rearrangement joins TRBV9 to TRBJ2-1; D not resolved. Germline-derived CDR1 and CDR2 are SGDLS and YYNGEE. CDR3 length equals 13 residues. The V gene lost 4 bases and the J gene lost 10 bases, with 15 bases spanning the gap. CDR3 sequence (DNA): TGTGCCAGCAGCCCGCCTGGGGTGTGGGAGCAGTTCTTC. It encodes CASSPPGVWEQFF.

This CDR3 is CASSPPFGQISNQPQHF. CDR3 bases: TGTGCCAGTAGTCCCCCCTTTGGGCAGATAAGCAATCAGCCCCAGCATTTT. The chain has TRBV19 and TRBJ1-5; D is unclear. There are 17 residues in the CDR3. Between the trimmed V and J ends, which lost 5 bases and 1 base, there was a span of 18 bases. Germline V gene data show CDR1 as LNHDA and CDR2 as SQIVND (reference sequence).

V gene TRBV6-1 combines with J gene TRBJ1-2, with D perhaps TRBD1 (6 bases). This CDR3 has 15 residues. Germline V lookup: CDR1 MNHNS, CDR2 SASEGT. The ends were cut back, 6 bases at V and 2 bases at J, with 16 bases in the middle. The CDR3 region is CASRPLLTGNYGYTF. The CDR3 DNA is TGTGCCAGCAGACCCCTCCTAACAGGGAACTATGGCTACACCTTC.

The CDR3 nucleotides read TGCGCCAGCAGCTTGTTGGTTGCGGGAGTGGGCAATGAGCAGTTCTTC. Protein sequence: CASSLLVAGVGNEQFF. The chain combines TRBV5-1 with TRBJ2-1, with TRBD2 identical over 7 bases. The CDR3 contains 16 residues. CDR1 is SGHRS and CDR2 is YFSETQ in the germline V gene. The V gene end was trimmed by 1 base and the J gene end by 6 bases; junction bases not matched to a gene: 10.

The chain couples TRBV7-7 to TRBJ2-5; D perhaps matches TRBD2 (7 bases). Germline loops: CDR1 SSHAT, CDR2 FNYEAQ (reference sequence). The CDR3 is made up of 15 amino acids. The germline V and J ends were trimmed by 5 bases and 5 bases, with 18 bases remaining between them. Here the CDR3 reads CASSPVRGPQETQYF. CDR3 nucleotides: TGTGCCAGCAGCCCAGTGCGGGGGCCTCAGGAGACCCAGTACTTC.

The chain recombines TRBV7-3 with TRBJ2-3, with a weak D call TRBD2 (6 bases). This CDR3 is built from 16 residues. The germline V and J ends were trimmed by 5 bases and 0 bases, with 15 bases remaining between them. Per the germline V gene, CDR1 is SGHTA and CDR2 is FQGTGA. Written as DNA, the CDR3 is TGTGCCAGCAGCGCCGACCCGGGGGTTAGCACAGATACGCAGTATTTT. Protein: CASSADPGVSTDTQYF.

This chain joins TRBV5-1 and TRBJ1-1; tentative D call: TRBD1 (6 bases). The ends were cut back, 3 bases at V and 6 bases at J, with 12 bases in the middle. This CDR3 region has 13 residues. Germline V gene lookup returns CDR1 SGHRS and CDR2 YFSETQ. The CDR3 DNA reads as TGCGCCAGCAGCTGGGCCGGGGGGCCTGAAGCTTTCTTT. Its translation: CASSWAGGPEAFF.

The chain employs TRBV5-4 and TRBJ2-7; 7 bases line up with TRBD2. The J segment lost 6 bases and the V segment lost 0 bases, leaving 9 bases of the junction unmatched. CDR1 SGHNT and CDR2 YYREEE come from the germline V gene (reference sequence). The CDR3 contains 15 residues. The CDR3 here is CASSLDLAGVGEQYF. Written as DNA, the CDR3 is TGTGCCAGCAGCTTGGATTTGGCGGGAGTGGGCGAGCAGTACTTC.

The chain links TRBV19 to TRBJ2-5; possibly TRBD2 for D (5 bases). This CDR3 has 15 amino acids. Germline V gene sequence: CDR1 LNHDA, CDR2 SQIVND (reference sequence). Deletions cut 3 bases from V and 1 base from J, with 12 bases between. CDR3 amino acids: CASSIGGLPQETQYF. In nucleotides, the CDR3 is TGTGCCAGTAGTATCGGCGGACTTCCCCAAGAGACCCAGTACTTC.

The genes are TRBV4-1 and TRBJ1-1, with TRBD1 matching 11 bases. The germline V gene has CDR1 MGHRA and CDR2 YSYEKL. V dropped 0 bases and J dropped 7; count of bases not matched to a gene: 7. The CDR3 sequence is 16 residues long. The CDR3 reads CASSQEFGQGAVEAFF. The CDR3 coding sequence is TGCGCCAGCAGCCAAGAATTTGGACAGGGGGCAGTTGAAGCTTTCTTT.

The V and J genes are TRBV5-1 and TRBJ2-7; tentative D call: TRBD1 (6 bases). Germline V CDR1 and CDR2: SGHRS, YFSETQ. V dropped 0 bases and J dropped 0 bases, with 16 bases sitting between them. The CDR3 runs 17 residues. DNA of the CDR3: TGCGCCAGCAGCTTGGCCACAAGGGGGTATAGCTCCTACGAGCAGTACTTC. It codes for CASSLATRGYSSYEQYF.

This chain uses TRBV7-9 with TRBJ1-1; 7 nucleotides agree with TRBD1. The CDR3 loop spans 16 amino acids. CDR1 is SEHNR and CDR2 is FQNEAQ in the germline V gene (reference sequence). V trimming: 2 bases; J trimming: 2 bases; junction bases outside the gene matches: 8. The CDR3 region has the DNA TGTGCCAGCAGCTTACTAGGGGGCGTCTTCAACACTGAAGCTTTCTTT. Translated: CASSLLGGVFNTEAFF.

The chain combines TRBV6-6 with TRBJ2-5; 9 nucleotides agree with TRBD1. TRBJ2-7 matches the DNA end more closely, so the J call is doubtful. The CDR3 loop spans 13 amino acids. Germline V CDR1 and CDR2: MNHNY, SVGAGI (reference sequence). CDR3 residues: CASSGTGQYEQYF. Written as DNA, the CDR3 is TGTGCCAGCAGCGGGACAGGGCAGTACGAGCAGTACTTC.

This clone was seen only once. An end of the junction differs from the germline gene, which may be a read error. The chain joins TRBV19 to TRBJ2-7; 9 nucleotides agree with TRBD2. There are 13 residues in the CDR3. Germline CDR1 is LNHDA and CDR2 is SQIVND (reference sequence). Written as DNA, the CDR3 is TGTGCCAGTAGTCGAACCGGACTAGCGTCGTCCCACTTC. Translating it yields CASSRTGLASSHF. The full variable domain, completed using reference TRBV19 and TRBJ2-7, is DGGITQSPKYLFRKEGQNVTLSCEQNLNHDAMYWYRQDPGQGLRLIYYSQIVNDFQKGDIAEGYSVSREKKESFPLTVTSAQKNPTAFYLCASSRTGLASSHFGPGTRLTVT.

V usage is TRBV5-1 and J usage is TRBJ2-3, with 9 nucleotides matching TRBD2. The trim removed 5 bases at V and 2 bases at J, leaving 3 bases unmatched. Germline-derived CDR1 and CDR2 are SGHRS and YFSETQ. The CDR3 sequence is 14 residues long. CDR3 bases: TGCGCCAGCAGAATAGCGGGAGCCACAGATACGCAGTATTTT. Translating it yields CASRIAGATDTQYF.

In its sample, this clone was seen once. This rearrangement joins TRBV2 to TRBJ1-2; TRBD1 matches 7 bases. The CDR3 covers 8 residues. The V gene end was trimmed by 8 bases and the J gene end by 14 bases; junction bases not matched to a gene: 2. Germline lookup yields CDR1 SNHLY and CDR2 FYNNEI. The CDR3 bases are TGTGCCAGCCAGGGGGAGACCTTC. Protein: CASQGETF.

The V gene is TRBV15, the J gene TRBJ2-3; unclear D gene. Germline V CDR1 and CDR2: LNHNV, YYDKDF (reference sequence). CDR3 length: 15 residues. The V and J ends lost 0 bases and 1 base respectively, with 8 bases between them. The chain's CDR3 is CATSRDSDRTDTQYF. The CDR3 DNA sequence: TGTGCCACCAGCAGAGATTCGGACCGCACAGATACGCAGTATTTT. The full variable domain, completed using reference TRBV15 and TRBJ2-3, is DAMVIQNPRYQVTQFGKPVTLSCSQTLNHNVMYWYQQKSSQAPKLLFHYYDKDFNNEADTPDNFQSRRPNTSFCFLDIRSPGLGDTAMYLCATSRDSDRTDTQYFGPGTRLTVL.